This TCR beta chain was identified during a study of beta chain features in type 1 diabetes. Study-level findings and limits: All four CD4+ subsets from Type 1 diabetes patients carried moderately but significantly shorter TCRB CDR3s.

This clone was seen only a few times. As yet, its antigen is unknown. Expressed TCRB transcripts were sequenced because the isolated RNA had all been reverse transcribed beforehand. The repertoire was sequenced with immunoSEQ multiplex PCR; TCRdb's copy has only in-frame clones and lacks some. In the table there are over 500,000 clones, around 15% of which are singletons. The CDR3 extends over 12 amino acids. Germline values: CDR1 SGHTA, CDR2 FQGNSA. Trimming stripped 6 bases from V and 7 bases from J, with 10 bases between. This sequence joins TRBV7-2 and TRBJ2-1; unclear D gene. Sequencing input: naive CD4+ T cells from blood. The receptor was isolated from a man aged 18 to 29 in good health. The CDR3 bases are TGTGCCAGCAGTGACATTACTAATGAGCAGTTCTTC. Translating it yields CASSDITNEQFF.